The 6 T cell receptor beta chains reported below all come from one sample, sequenced in a study of blood T cell repertoires in COVID-19. Sequenced by immunoSEQ multiplex PCR; TCRdb stores in-frame clones only, minus some. The sample has over 250,000 clones, 85% to 90% seen once; the top ten hold roughly 6%. Sample: peripheral blood. The receptors originated from a woman aged 50 to 60 with COVID-19, enrolled during active disease.

The chain joins TRBV10-3 to TRBJ1-6, with 7 bases that match TRBD1. J gave up 5 bases and V 3 bases, and 1 base lay outside the gene matches. CDR1 ENHRY and CDR2 SYGVKD come from the germline V gene. The length of the CDR3 is 14 residues. CDR3 loop: CAISEGTDNSPLHF. The CDR3 region has the DNA TGTGCCATCAGTGAAGGGACAGATAATTCACCCCTCCACTTT.

The V and J genes are TRBV29-1 and TRBJ1-2; D gene uncertain. Deletions cut 5 bases from V and 0 bases from J, with 7 bases between. The CDR3 runs 12 residues. CDR1 and CDR2 (germline): SQVTM, ANQGSEA. The CDR3 DNA is TGCAGCGTTTACAGAGCTAACTATGGCTACACCTTC. Translated: CSVYRANYGYTF.

This chain joins TRBV19 and TRBJ1-1; 8 nucleotides line up with TRBD1. The CDR3 is 15 residues long. Unmatched junction bases numbered 9, after V lost 6 bases and J lost 3 bases. Germline lookup yields CDR1 LNHDA and CDR2 SQIVND (reference sequence). Here the CDR3 DNA reads TGTGCCAGTAGCCAGTTAGGGACAGGAGACACTGAAGCTTTCTTT. Amino acid sequence: CASSQLGTGDTEAFF.

The V gene is TRBV9, the J gene TRBJ1-4; TRBD1 might be the D (5 bases). The CDR3 totals 15 residues. Looked up from germline, CDR1 is SGDLS and CDR2 is YYNGEE. The V end lost 4 bases, the J end lost 0 bases, and 10 bases lay between the germline ends. Here the CDR3 DNA reads TGTGCCAGCAGCCCAAGGGGCGCAACTAATGAAAAACTGTTTTTT. It codes for CASSPRGATNEKLFF.

This chain connects TRBV10-3 to TRBJ1-1, with D possibly matching TRBD1 (6 bases). Germline assignment: CDR1 ENHRY and CDR2 SYGVKD. This CDR3 contains 18 residues. The germline V and J ends were trimmed by 0 bases and 0 bases, with 17 bases remaining between them. The CDR3 region has the DNA TGTGCCATCAGTGAGTCGATGGGGCAGAGGGGGATGAACACTGAAGCTTTCTTT. Protein product: CAISESMGQRGMNTEAFF.

The chain couples TRBV13 to TRBJ2-2; 8 nucleotides agree with TRBD2. CDR3 length: 14 residues. The junction had 5 bases not matched to a gene; V was cut back by 8 bases and J by 3 bases. CDR1 PRHDT and CDR2 FYEKMQ come from the germline V gene (reference sequence). CDR3 coding DNA: TGTGCCAGCCAAAGCGGGAGCGACACCGGGGAGCTGTTTTTT. Translated, it gives CASQSGSDTGELFF.